The clone carrying this T cell receptor (beta chain) has only a few counts. The table came from immunoSEQ multiplex PCR; TCRdb's copy has only in-frame clones and leaves some out. The sample carries approximately 59,000 clones, around 80% recorded once. Germline V lookup: CDR1 LGHNA, CDR2 YNFKEQ. This CDR3 is 15 amino acids long. V lost 3 bases to trimming and J lost 10 bases; unmatched junction nucleotides: 9. These data belong to a study of T cells in tumors after PD-1 blockade. Study-level information: Excluded were patients with checkpoint blockade, immunosuppressants, or radiotherapy or other anti-cancer therapy within 4 weeks. Daily vismodegib 150 mg continued in a subset of anti-PD-1-treated patients. Mean per blood sample: 113,528 templates (about 24,000-290,000), approximately 37,000 unique clonotypes.

Sequencing was performed on PBMCs, taken before anti-PD-1 treatment. This clonotype was obtained from a human donor with basal cell carcinoma. This sequence joins TRBV4-2 and TRBJ1-5; 10 positions match TRBD1. CDR3 nucleotide sequence: TGTGCCAGCAGCCATGACCAAGGACAGGGGGTCCCCCAGCATTTT. It is translated as CASSHDQGQGVPQHF.